This T cell receptor (beta chain) appears in the sequencing data of a study of regulatory T cells in long-lasting Graves disease. The time point was: persistent/refractory GD, antithyroid drugs over 5 years with positive TRAb. The TCR library was made from RNA extracted from PBMCs. The germline V gene encodes CDR1 LNHNV and CDR2 YYDKDF (reference sequence). This CDR3 is 15 amino acids long. Trimming took 0 bases from V and 5 from J, leaving 10 bases between them. This clonotype came up many times. TCR beta libraries were built with iRepertoire HTBI primers and Arm-PCR of CDR3 regions. TCRdb itself ran the multiplex PCR reads through MiXCR, one entry per CDR3 protein. The sample lists about 430,000 distinct CDR3 sequences; around a fifth were seen once.

The TCR was taken from a female donor with Graves disease. The source was peripheral blood mononuclear cells (PBMCs), collected when the disease was refractory, from a patient treated with antithyroid drugs. This sequence joins TRBV15 and TRBJ2-2; possibly TRBD1 for D (5 bases). The CDR3 nucleotides are TGTGCCACCAGCAGAGATGGGGCTGGAACCGGGGAGCTGTTTTTT. Its translation is CATSRDGAGTGELFF.